Below are 8 T cell receptor beta chains sequenced from a single sample in a study of CD8+CD57+ T cells in acquired aplastic anemia. CD8+CD57+ cell expansion had been shown by flow cytometry in patients chosen for sequencing. Genomic DNA, the template, was used for profiling of the TCR beta VDJ and CDR3. TCRdb passed the reads through MiXCR, listing each CDR3 protein once. In the table there are 200,000 or so distinct CDR3 sequences, about 60% of which are singletons. Material for sequencing was sorted CD4+, CD8+, or CD8+CD57+ T cells (not recorded which) from PBMCs. These receptors all stem from a human donor with aplastic anemia.

J is TRBJ2-5 and V is TRBV29-1; weak D call: TRBD1 (6 bases). V lost 6 bases to trimming and J lost 11 bases, with 13 bases between them. From germline, CDR1 is SQVTM and CDR2 ANQGSEA. The CDR3 has 10 amino acids. CDR3 residues: CSVPPQGQYF. DNA of the CDR3: TGCAGCGTCCCCCCACAGGGACAGTACTTC.

The sample holds many counts of this clonotype. This chain uses TRBV6-1 with TRBJ1-2; maybe TRBD1 (5 bases). V lost 8 bases to trimming and J lost 8 bases, with 15 bases between them. The CDR3 runs to 12 residues. Germline assignment: CDR1 MNHNS and CDR2 SASEGT. The CDR3 here is CASGGVFWGYTF. The CDR3 coding sequence is TGTGCCAGCGGGGGGGTCTTCTGGGGCTACACCTTC.

The CDR3 is CASSESFGREAYEQYF. The CDR3 nucleotides read TGTGCCAGCAGTGAGTCTTTCGGCAGGGAGGCCTACGAGCAGTACTTC. This sequence joins TRBV2 and TRBJ2-7, with D perhaps matching TRBD2 (6 bases). V was pared by 3 bases and J by 2 bases, with 17 bases between. The CDR3 is made up of 16 amino acids. Germline CDR1 reads SNHLY; CDR2 reads FYNNEI.

A single count supports this clonotype. An end of the junction does not agree with germline; a read error may underlie this. This chain uses TRBV7-8 with TRBJ2-2, with D perhaps TRBD2 (6 bases). Germline V gene sequence: CDR1 SGHVS, CDR2 FQNEAQ. This CDR3 has 16 amino acids. CDR3 DNA: TGCGCCAGCAGCCTCCTTTCACGGGGGTCCGCCGGGGAGCTGTTTTTT. Translated: CASSLLSRGSAGELFF.

The chain carries TRBV6-2 or TRBV6-3 and TRBJ1-2; no clear D. This CDR3 is built from 12 residues. Germline CDR1 reads MNHEY; CDR2 reads SVGEGT. V was clipped by 0 bases and J by 4 bases, with 3 bases between them. The DNA of the CDR3 is TGTGCCAGCAGTTACTCGGCCTATGGCTACACCTTC. The encoded protein is CASSYSAYGYTF.

The CDR3 DNA reads as TGTGCCAGCAGCTTAGCACAGGGACGCTACAATGAGCAGTTCTTC. Its protein is CASSLAQGRYNEQFF. The chain employs TRBV7-8 and TRBJ2-1; maybe TRBD1 (6 bases). Trimming removed 0 bases from V and 3 bases from J, with 9 bases in between. CDR3 length equals 15 residues. CDR1 is SGHVS, CDR2 FQNEAQ, per germline.

This clonotype was detected once. The genes are TRBV20-1 and TRBJ1-2, with TRBD1 matching 9 bases. V gave up 6 bases and J gave up 4 bases; unmatched junction bases: 12. Germline CDR1 is DFQATT and CDR2 is SNEGSKA (reference sequence). This CDR3 contains 15 residues. The CDR3 here is CSARRTGDRGYGYTF. The DNA of the CDR3 is TGCAGTGCCCGAAGGACAGGGGATCGGGGCTATGGCTACACCTTC.

The chain has TRBV29-1 and TRBJ2-1; D is undetermined. This CDR3 comprises 15 residues. Germline CDR1 SQVTM, CDR2 ANQGSEA. The germline V and J ends were trimmed by 0 bases and 2 bases, with 11 bases remaining between them. In nucleotides, the CDR3 is TGCAGCGTTGAAGACCCACGCAGCCCCTACAATGAGCAGTTCTTC. It codes for CSVEDPRSPYNEQFF.